The next 24 T cell receptor beta chains were all read from a single sample in a study of identifying expanded T cells in peripheral blood (dated by TCRdb to about 2019). Library generation was performed with the immunoSEQ multiplex PCR assay. Sourced from immuneACCESS, this table was stored by TCRdb with only in-frame sequences that have V and J called. A share of the clones is absent; for the studies checked, an unresolved V gene accounts for under half, and the remainder has no known explanation. The sample table records about 84,000 clones; approximately 84% of these occur just once. The ten largest account for roughly 5.5% of the sample. Sequences were obtained from blood. The origin of the receptors is a person between 18 and 75 years old in good health.

As concerns this clone: At one of its ends the junction is not consistent with the germline gene, which may arise from a read error. This chain uses TRBV9 with TRBJ2-3; maybe TRBD1 (5 bases). Per the germline V gene, CDR1 is SGDLS and CDR2 is YYNGEE. The CDR3 is made up of 16 amino acids. As DNA, the CDR3 is TGTGCCAGCAGCGACAACCCGACAGACCTCACAAATACGCAGTATTTT. Translated: CASSDNPTDLTNTQYF. Based on the CDR3 plus reference TRBV9 and TRBJ2-3, the full variable domain is DSGVTQTPKHLITATGQRVTLRCSPRSGDLSVYWYQQSLDQGLQFLIQYYNGEERAKGNILERFSAQQFPDLHSELNLSSLELGDSALYFCASSDNPTDLTNTQYFGPGTRLTVL.

The chain joins TRBV15 to TRBJ1-2; D unclear. This CDR3 spans 17 amino acids. Germline loops: CDR1 LNHNV, CDR2 YYDKDF (reference sequence). Between the trimmed V and J ends, which lost 0 bases and 6 bases, there was a span of 20 bases. CDR3 residues: CATSRDLEIMGWDGYTF. Here the CDR3 DNA reads TGTGCCACCAGCAGAGATTTAGAGATAATGGGTTGGGATGGCTACACCTTC.

The chain has TRBV28 and TRBJ1-5, with D tentatively TRBD1 (6 bases). The V gene's germline CDR1 is MDHEN and CDR2 SYDVKM. The CDR3 has 15 residues. Trimming removed 2 bases from V and 5 bases from J, with 13 bases in between. CDR3 protein: CASSLPGDVDQPQHF. CDR3 coding DNA: TGTGCCAGCAGTTTACCAGGGGATGTTGATCAGCCCCAGCATTTT.

The chain has TRBV18 and TRBJ1-2; D is possibly TRBD1 (5 bases). Germline CDR1 reads KGHSH; CDR2 reads LQKENI. CDR3 length: 15 residues. Trimming removed 3 bases from V and 1 base from J, with 12 bases in between. The chain's CDR3 is CASSPGAGYNYGYTF. The CDR3 DNA reads as TGTGCCAGCTCACCTGGGGCAGGGTATAACTATGGCTACACCTTC.

The chain couples TRBV6-5 to TRBJ1-1; 7 bases match TRBD1. This CDR3 comprises 11 residues. The trim removed 8 bases at V and 10 bases at J, leaving 7 bases unmatched. Germline V gene data show CDR1 as MNHEY and CDR2 as SVGAGI. CDR3 sequence: CASPTGRRAFF. The CDR3 DNA follows: TGTGCCAGCCCGACAGGGCGCCGAGCTTTCTTT.

The chain recombines TRBV7-2 with TRBJ2-5; D tentatively reads TRBD1 or TRBD2 (5 bases each). Germline values: CDR1 SGHTA, CDR2 FQGNSA. V gave up 0 bases and J gave up 5 bases, with 16 bases separating them. This CDR3 is 16 amino acids long. CDR3 sequence (DNA): TGTGCCAGCAGCTTAGCTGGAGGACACGGCGGGGAGACCCAGTACTTC. Protein: CASSLAGGHGGETQYF.

This chain links TRBV5-4 with TRBJ2-6; D call uncertain. This CDR3 is 12 amino acids long. Germline CDR1 reads SGHNT; CDR2 reads YYREEE (reference sequence). The V end lost 4 bases, the J end lost 5 bases, and 4 bases lay between the germline ends. The CDR3 region has the DNA TGTGCCAGCAGCCGCTGGGCCAACGTCCTGACTTTC. Translating it yields CASSRWANVLTF.

The rearrangement links TRBV5-6 to TRBJ1-2, with D maybe TRBD1 (6 bases). Germline V gene sequence: CDR1 SGHDT, CDR2 YYEEEE. The CDR3 covers 15 residues. Trimming took off 3 bases at V and 0 bases at J, with 12 bases between the two ends. CDR3 amino acids: CASSWGAGSNYGYTF. CDR3 DNA: TGTGCCAGCAGCTGGGGGGCCGGGTCTAACTATGGCTACACCTTC.

The chain has TRBV5-6 and TRBJ1-4; tentative D call: TRBD1 (5 bases). The CDR3 extends over 16 amino acids. V gave up 4 bases and J gave up 4 bases, with 17 bases separating them. Germline V gene sequence: CDR1 SGHDT, CDR2 YYEEEE. CDR3 protein: CASSQRQGAVNEKLFF. CDR3 bases: TGTGCCAGCAGCCAAAGGCAGGGAGCAGTTAATGAAAAACTGTTTTTT.

CDR3 protein: CASSSDRTEAFF. The CDR3 DNA reads TGCGCCAGCAGCTCCGACAGAACTGAAGCTTTCTTT. The gene calls are TRBV5-1 and TRBJ1-1, with D perhaps matching TRBD1 (5 bases). V was clipped by 3 bases and J by 5 bases, with 8 bases between them. Germline V gene sequence: CDR1 SGHRS, CDR2 YFSETQ. The CDR3 spans 12 residues.

J is TRBJ2-7 and V is TRBV6-5, with 7 bases fitting TRBD1. The trim removed 4 bases at V and 3 bases at J, leaving 6 bases unmatched. This CDR3 comprises 14 residues. Per germline, CDR1 MNHEY and CDR2 SVGAGI. In nucleotides, the CDR3 is TGTGCCAGCAGTTCCACCGGGACAGACTACGAGCAGTACTTC. Translated, it gives CASSSTGTDYEQYF.

The gene calls are TRBV13 and TRBJ2-3; TRBD2 agrees at 11 bases. The germline CDR1 and CDR2 sequences are PRHDT and FYEKMQ (reference sequence). The CDR3 extends over 19 amino acids. J lost 2 bases, V lost 0 bases, and 10 bases had no gene match. Here the CDR3 reads CASSLGLAGAPTDTDTQYF. Written as DNA, the CDR3 is TGTGCCAGCAGCTTAGGACTAGCGGGGGCACCCACCGACACAGATACGCAGTATTTT.

This rearrangement joins TRBV4-1 to TRBJ1-2; D is perhaps TRBD1 (5 bases). Germline CDR1 and CDR2: MGHRA and YSYEKL. The V gene lost 1 base and the J gene lost 4 bases, with 13 bases spanning the gap. The CDR3 covers 15 residues. This CDR3 reads CASSQGGGESYGYTF. DNA for the CDR3: TGCGCCAGCAGCCAAGGCGGGGGAGAGAGCTATGGCTACACCTTC.

The rearrangement uses TRBV7-9 and TRBJ1-2; D gene unclear. CDR1 is SEHNR and CDR2 is FQNEAQ in the germline V gene (reference sequence). The length of the CDR3 is 12 residues. Deletions cut 4 bases from V and 9 bases from J, with 12 bases between. The CDR3 DNA follows: TGTGCCAGCAGCTCAGACCGACTGAGCTACACCTTC. It specifies CASSSDRLSYTF.

The V call is TRBV27, the J call TRBJ2-4, with a possible D match to TRBD2 (6 bases). The CDR3 spans 17 residues. Trimming took 6 bases from V and 0 from J, leaving 18 bases between them. CDR1 MNHEY and CDR2 SMNVEV come from the germline V gene (reference sequence). The CDR3, as DNA: TGTGCCAGCAGCCCGGGACTGGGGACTGTAGCCAAAAACATTCAGTACTTC. This gives the protein CASSPGLGTVAKNIQYF.

In this sample, this clone turned up once. The V call is TRBV7-3, the J call TRBJ2-3; no clear D gene. V gave up 8 bases and J gave up 0 bases, with 12 bases separating them. CDR3 length equals 14 residues. The V gene's germline CDR1 is SGHTA and CDR2 FQGTGA. The CDR3 spells CASGVGSSTDTQYF. CDR3 coding DNA: TGTGCCAGCGGGGTGGGATCTAGCACAGATACGCAGTATTTT.

This clone came up once. The genes are TRBV6-5 and TRBJ1-1; 7 bases fit TRBD1. Germline CDR1 and CDR2: MNHEY and SVGAGI. V lost 8 bases, J lost 5 bases, and 14 bases stayed unmatched. The CDR3 totals 15 residues. In nucleotides, the CDR3 is TGTGCCAGCCTAGCGGCGACAGGGAAAGGGACTGAAGCTTTCTTT. Protein sequence: CASLAATGKGTEAFF.

This chain connects TRBV5-1 to TRBJ1-6; 7 bases fit TRBD1. Germline CDR1 reads SGHRS; CDR2 reads YFSETQ. This CDR3 has 14 amino acids. The J segment lost 7 bases and the V segment lost 2 bases, leaving 3 bases of the junction unmatched. CDR3 sequence: CASSFGGGNSPLHF. The CDR3, as DNA: TGCGCCAGCAGCTTTGGAGGGGGCAATTCACCCCTCCACTTT.

CDR3 coding DNA: TGTGCCAGCAGCCCCAGACAGGGGACCTCTGGAAACACCATATATTTT. This sequence encodes CASSPRQGTSGNTIYF. The chain carries TRBV7-9 and TRBJ1-3, with 8 bases aligning to TRBD1. CDR1 and CDR2 from the germline V gene are SEHNR and FQNEAQ (reference sequence). With 5 bases clipped from V and 0 bases from J, the junction kept 6 bases outside the gene matches. This CDR3 has 16 residues.

This clone appeared a few times. This rearrangement joins TRBV28 to TRBJ1-6; TRBD1 agrees at 12 bases. The CDR3 runs 15 residues. Germline V gene sequence: CDR1 MDHEN, CDR2 SYDVKM. Trimming removed 6 bases from V and 14 bases from J; junction bases left unmatched: 11. For the CDR3, the DNA is TGTGCCAGCAGGACCACCCGGGACAGGGGGCGAGCCCTCCACTTT. It specifies CASRTTRDRGRALHF.

J is TRBJ2-2 and V is TRBV28, with D perhaps matching TRBD1 (6 bases). Trimming stripped 6 bases from V and 4 bases from J, with 12 bases between. This CDR3 spans 14 amino acids. Germline CDR1 MDHEN, CDR2 SYDVKM. The CDR3 sequence: CASRTIGGTGELFF. The CDR3 DNA follows: TGTGCCAGCAGGACTATAGGGGGCACCGGGGAGCTGTTTTTT.

The chain recombines TRBV27 with TRBJ2-5; 12 bases map to TRBD2. V was pared by 3 bases and J by 4 bases, with 6 bases of the junction left unmatched. Germline V CDR1 and CDR2: MNHEY, SMNVEV (reference sequence). This CDR3 has 16 amino acids. The chain's CDR3 is CASSFGPLAGGETQYF. The CDR3 DNA sequence: TGTGCCAGCAGTTTCGGTCCACTAGCGGGGGGAGAGACCCAGTACTTC.

The chain uses TRBV10-2 and TRBJ1-1; no reliable D call. V shed 1 base and J shed 4 bases, with 10 bases lying between them. The CDR3 consists of 14 residues. CDR1 is WSHSY, CDR2 SAAADI, per germline. In nucleotides, the CDR3 is TGCGCCAGCAGTGAGTTCGAGGGTGGCACTGAAGCTTTCTTT. It specifies CASSEFEGGTEAFF.

The CDR3 bases are TGCGCCAGCAGCCAAGCTGGAAACACCATATATTTT. Translation: CASSQAGNTIYF. The gene calls are TRBV4-1 and TRBJ1-3; D remains unclear. Germline CDR1 is MGHRA and CDR2 is YSYEKL. The CDR3 length is 12 residues. Trimming took 1 base from V and 2 from J, leaving 0 bases between them.